This T cell receptor (beta chain) appears in the sequencing data of a study of cytomegalovirus exposure and HLA in healthy donors. Study background: Earlier sequencing of approximately 180 million T cells yielded 100 million to 120 million unique TCR beta sequences.

The V gene end was trimmed by 4 bases and the J gene end by 1 base; junction bases not matched to a gene: 10. CDR1 GTSNPN and CDR2 SVGIG come from the germline V gene (reference sequence). The CDR3 totals 16 residues. A multiplex PCR was run with 60 Vbeta primers and 13 Jbeta primers. Data came from immunoSEQ multiplex PCR; TCRdb stores just in-frame clones and leaves some out. The data show approximately 170,000 clones, around 86% seen once. Study observations and caveats: Most observed TCR sequences were rare, whereas some public TCRs were detected in many donors.

With regard to this clone: Its specificity is not known.

V gene TRBV30 combines with J gene TRBJ2-3; 8 bases line up with TRBD2. Sequenced input: PBMCs. This TCR came from a male donor in good health and CMV-seronegative. This CDR3 reads CAWTLGALAGTDTQYF. In DNA form, the CDR3 reads TGTGCCTGGACCCTGGGGGCACTAGCGGGCACAGATACGCAGTATTTT. The variable domain in full, with the rest retrieved from reference TRBV30 and TRBJ2-3, is SQTIHQWPATLVQPVGSPLSLECTVEGTSNPNLYWYRQAAGRGLQLLFYSVGIGQISSEVPQNLSASRPQDRQFILSSKKLLLSDSGFYLCAWTLGALAGTDTQYFGPGTRLTVL.